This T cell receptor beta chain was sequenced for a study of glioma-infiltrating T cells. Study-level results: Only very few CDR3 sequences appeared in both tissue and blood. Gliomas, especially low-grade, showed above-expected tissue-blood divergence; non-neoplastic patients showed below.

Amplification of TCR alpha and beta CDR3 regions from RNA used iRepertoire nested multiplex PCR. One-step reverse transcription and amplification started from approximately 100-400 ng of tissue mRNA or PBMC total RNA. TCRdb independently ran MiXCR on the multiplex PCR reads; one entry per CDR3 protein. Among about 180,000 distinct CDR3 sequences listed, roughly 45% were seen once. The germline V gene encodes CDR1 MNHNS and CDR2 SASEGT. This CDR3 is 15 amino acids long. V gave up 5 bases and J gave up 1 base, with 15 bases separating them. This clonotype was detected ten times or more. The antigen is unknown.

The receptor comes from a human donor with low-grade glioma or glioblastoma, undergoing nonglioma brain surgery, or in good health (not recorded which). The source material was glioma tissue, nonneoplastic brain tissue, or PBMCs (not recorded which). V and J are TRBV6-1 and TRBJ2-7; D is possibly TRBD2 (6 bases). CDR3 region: CASSYNPGGSYEQYF. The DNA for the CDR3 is TGTGCCAGCAGTTATAATCCCGGGGGATCCTACGAGCAGTACTTC.